Shown below are 16 T cell receptor beta chains from a single sample sequenced in a study of blood T cell repertoires in COVID-19. Here immunoSEQ multiplex PCR was the method, and the copy in TCRdb shows in-frame clones only, minus some. Of 300,000 to 400,000 clones listed, 88% are singletons. The sequenced material came from peripheral blood. The receptors originated from an older woman with COVID-19, enrolled during active disease.

This clone was recorded once. This chain links TRBV2 with TRBJ1-1; D possibly corresponds to TRBD1 (6 bases). Germline V CDR1 and CDR2: SNHLY, FYNNEI. The CDR3 extends over 12 amino acids. The germline V and J ends were trimmed by 5 bases and 5 bases, with 9 bases remaining between them. CDR3: CASSRTETEAFF. In DNA, the CDR3 is TGTGCCAGCAGTCGGACAGAGACTGAAGCTTTCTTT.

The rearrangement uses TRBV11-2 and TRBJ1-5; D is uncertain. V was cut by 5 bases and J by 3 bases, with 20 bases left in between. The CDR3 sequence is 17 residues long. Germline assignment: CDR1 SGHAT and CDR2 FQNNGV. CDR3 bases: TGTGCCAGCAGCCTCTGGGCCTCCCCGAGGGACAATCAGCCCCAGCATTTT. The encoded protein is CASSLWASPRDNQPQHF.

The DNA for the CDR3 is TGTGCCAGCAGCTCCCAGGGGAATGAAAAACTGTTTTTT. Translation: CASSSQGNEKLFF. The chain recombines TRBV7-9 with TRBJ1-4; possibly TRBD1 for D (6 bases). Germline CDR1 and CDR2: SEHNR and FQNEAQ (reference sequence). The CDR3 is 13 residues long. V was pared by 4 bases and J by 5 bases, with 8 bases between.

With respect to this clone: One junction end does not reproduce the germline sequence, and a read error may be involved. Distinct nucleotide sequences in the sample also encode this CDR3. This chain links TRBV29-1 with TRBJ2-7; TRBD1 might be the D (6 bases). The germline CDR1 and CDR2 sequences are SQVTM and ANQGSEA. The CDR3 is made up of 17 amino acids. Here the CDR3 DNA reads TGCAGCGTCGAAGACCCGCAACAGGGACCGAGCTCCTACGAGCAGTACTTC. Translating it yields CSVEDPQQGPSSYEQYF.

The gene calls are TRBV19 and TRBJ2-1; no reliable D call. With 5 bases removed from V and 4 bases from J, the gap between germline ends came to 9 bases. Germline loops: CDR1 LNHDA, CDR2 SQIVND (reference sequence). The CDR3 has 13 amino acids. The DNA of the CDR3 is TGTGCCAGTAGTCTTTTACAGTACAATGAGCAGTTCTTC. It is translated as CASSLLQYNEQFF.

This clone was picked up one time. The chain is built from TRBV2 and TRBJ1-5; 9 bases align to TRBD1. J lost 7 bases, V lost 11 bases, and 15 bases had no gene match. The CDR3 loop spans 15 amino acids. The germline V gene has CDR1 SNHLY and CDR2 FYNNEI. CDR3: CAAGKGGQGRQPQHF. The CDR3 DNA is TGTGCCGCTGGCAAAGGGGGACAGGGACGGCAGCCCCAGCATTTT.

J is TRBJ2-4 and V is TRBV11-2, with D perhaps TRBD1 (6 bases). Germline lookup yields CDR1 SGHAT and CDR2 FQNNGV. The CDR3 runs 17 residues. V gave up 5 bases and J gave up 6 bases, with 23 bases separating them. This CDR3 is CASSPTRQAGGGNIQYF. CDR3 nucleotides: TGTGCCAGCAGCCCCACCCGACAGGCCGGAGGCGGAAACATTCAGTACTTC. The full variable domain, in which reference TRBV11-2 and TRBJ2-4 provide the parts outside the CDR3, is EAGVAQSPRYKIIEKRQSVAFWCNPISGHATLYWYQQILGQGPKLLIQFQNNGVVDDSQLPKDRFSAERLKGVDSTLKIQPAKLEDSAVYLCASSPTRQAGGGNIQYFGAGTRLSVL.

The chain uses TRBV18 and TRBJ2-7; D not resolved. The length of the CDR3 is 13 residues. Trimming shortened V by 0 bases and J by 11 bases, and 14 bases separated the two germline ends. The V gene's germline CDR1 is KGHSH and CDR2 LQKENI. The CDR3 spells CASSPPFEVSKYF. The CDR3 nucleotides read TGTGCCAGCTCACCACCGTTCGAGGTGAGCAAGTACTTC.

This sequence joins TRBV5-1 and TRBJ2-3; a possible D gene is TRBD1 (6 bases). The V gene lost 0 bases and the J gene lost 3 bases, with 14 bases spanning the gap. From germline, CDR1 is SGHRS and CDR2 YFSETQ. The CDR3 loop spans 16 amino acids. The CDR3: CASSLATGIGTDTQYF. The CDR3 DNA is TGCGCCAGCAGCTTGGCAACAGGGATTGGGACAGATACGCAGTATTTT.

The rearrangement joins TRBV4-1 to TRBJ2-3; 11 nucleotides agree with TRBD1. Germline trimming cut 2 bases from V and 5 bases from J; bases unmatched to any gene: 3. CDR1 is MGHRA, CDR2 YSYEKL, per germline. The CDR3 extends over 15 amino acids. In nucleotides, the CDR3 is TGCGCCAGCAGCCAAACCGGGACAGGGGGAGATACGCAGTATTTT. Translated: CASSQTGTGGDTQYF.

CDR3 sequence (DNA): TGTGCCAGCAGTGCCACCTGGGTGGGAGGGCACTCCAACTATGGCTACACCTTC. This encodes CASSATWVGGHSNYGYTF. V usage is TRBV9 and J usage is TRBJ1-2, with D unresolved. Germline V lookup: CDR1 SGDLS, CDR2 YYNGEE. This CDR3 has 18 residues. V was shortened by 5 bases and J by 2 bases, with 25 bases between the two germline ends.

The chain is built from TRBV19 and TRBJ1-5; TRBD1 might be the D (6 bases). V gave up 3 bases and J gave up 6 bases, with 18 bases separating them. The CDR3 contains 16 residues. The germline CDR1 and CDR2 sequences are LNHDA and SQIVND (reference sequence). CDR3 coding DNA: TGTGCCAGTAGTATCCCCAGTCAGGGGATGAGTCAGCCCCAGCATTTT. It translates to CASSIPSQGMSQPQHF.

This clone was seen once. The V gene is TRBV27, the J gene TRBJ2-3; no clear D. Germline assignment: CDR1 MNHEY and CDR2 SMNVEV (reference sequence). The CDR3 spans 15 residues. V was clipped by 5 bases and J by 6 bases, with 18 bases between them. The CDR3 DNA follows: TGTGCCAGCAGTCCTTTTTCCGACTCGCTCGATACGCAGTATTTT. Protein: CASSPFSDSLDTQYF.

The chain employs TRBV4-1 and TRBJ1-2, with TRBD1 identical over 7 bases. The CDR3 has 16 residues. From germline, CDR1 is MGHRA and CDR2 YSYEKL. Trimming cost V 2 bases and J 4 bases; bases outside gene matches: 10. The CDR3 DNA follows: TGCGCCAGCAGCCAACCGGGACAGACCATTTTCTATGGCTACACCTTC. It codes for CASSQPGQTIFYGYTF.

This clone came up once. The chain joins TRBV19 to TRBJ1-1; 8 bases line up with TRBD1. V shed 3 bases, J shed 5 bases, and the junction held 11 bases outside the gene matches. Looked up from germline, CDR1 is LNHDA and CDR2 is SQIVND (reference sequence). The CDR3 covers 16 residues. The CDR3 region has the DNA TGTGCCAGTAGTATGCTCGCGTTCCAGGGGGCAACTGAAGCTTTCTTT. Amino acids: CASSMLAFQGATEAFF.

V and J are TRBV30 and TRBJ1-1; 7 nucleotides line up with TRBD1. Per the germline V gene, CDR1 is GTSNPN and CDR2 is SVGIG (reference sequence). J lost 4 bases, V lost 1 base, and 9 bases had no gene match. CDR3 length: 15 residues. CDR3 protein: CAWSAPRQGITEAFF. CDR3 in DNA: TGTGCCTGGAGTGCCCCCAGACAGGGAATCACTGAAGCTTTCTTT.